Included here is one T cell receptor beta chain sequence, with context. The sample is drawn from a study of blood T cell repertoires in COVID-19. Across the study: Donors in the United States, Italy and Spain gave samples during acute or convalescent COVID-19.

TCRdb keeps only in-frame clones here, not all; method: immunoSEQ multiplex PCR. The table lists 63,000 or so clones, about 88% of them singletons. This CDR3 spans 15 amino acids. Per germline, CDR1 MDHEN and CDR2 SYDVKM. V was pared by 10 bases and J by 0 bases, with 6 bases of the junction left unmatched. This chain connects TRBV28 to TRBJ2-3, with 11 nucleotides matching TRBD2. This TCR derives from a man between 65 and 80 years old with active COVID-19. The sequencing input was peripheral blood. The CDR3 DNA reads TGTGCCACCGCGACTAGCGGGACTAGCACAGATACGCAGTATTTT. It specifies CATATSGTSTDTQYF.